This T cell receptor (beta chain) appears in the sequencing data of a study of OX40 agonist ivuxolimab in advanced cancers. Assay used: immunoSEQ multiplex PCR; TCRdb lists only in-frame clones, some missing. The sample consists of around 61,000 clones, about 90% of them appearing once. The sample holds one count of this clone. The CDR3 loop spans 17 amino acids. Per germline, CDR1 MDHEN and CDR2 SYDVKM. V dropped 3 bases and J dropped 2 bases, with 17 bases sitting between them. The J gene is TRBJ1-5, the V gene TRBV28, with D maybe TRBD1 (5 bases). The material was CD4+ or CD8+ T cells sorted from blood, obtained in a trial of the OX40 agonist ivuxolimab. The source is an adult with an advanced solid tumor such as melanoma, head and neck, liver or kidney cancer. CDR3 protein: CASSFPTDLGGNQPQHF. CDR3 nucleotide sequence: TGTGCCAGCAGTTTTCCGACAGACCTGGGGGGCAATCAGCCCCAGCATTTT.